A single sample gave rise to the 27 T cell receptor beta chains below, sequenced in a study of blood T cell repertoires in COVID-19. The protocol was immunoSEQ multiplex PCR, while the TCRdb copy is restricted to in-frame clones and leaves out a portion. This sample carries about 300,000 clones, approximately 86% of them seen once, and the ten largest clones take 1% to 1.5%. The sequenced sample was peripheral blood. All receptors come from a man between 65 and 85 years old with acute or convalescent COVID-19.

The rearrangement uses TRBV28 and TRBJ1-2; 7 nucleotides line up with TRBD1. From germline, CDR1 is MDHEN and CDR2 SYDVKM. The CDR3 runs 14 residues. The junction had 8 bases not matched to a gene; V was cut back by 6 bases and J by 4 bases. The CDR3 DNA sequence: TGTGCCAGCAGGACAGGGTTCTTGGCCTATGGCTACACCTTC. As protein: CASRTGFLAYGYTF.

The table lists this clone with a few counts. V usage is TRBV10-3 and J usage is TRBJ1-1; D is perhaps TRBD1 (5 bases). CDR3 length: 13 amino acids. Germline V gene sequence: CDR1 ENHRY, CDR2 SYGVKD. Deletions cut 0 bases from V and 11 bases from J, with 13 bases between. The DNA for the CDR3 is TGTGCCATCAGTGAGTCGATGTCAGGGTTCGCTTTCTTT. Residues: CAISESMSGFAFF.

This sequence joins TRBV7-2 and TRBJ1-2; D is possibly TRBD1 (5 bases). V dropped 1 base and J dropped 4 bases, with 10 bases sitting between them. CDR3 size: 14 residues. CDR1 is SGHTA and CDR2 is FQGNSA in the germline V gene. CDR3 residues: CASSLDRRAYGYTF. CDR3 in DNA: TGTGCCAGCAGCTTAGACAGGAGGGCCTATGGCTACACCTTC. Combining the CDR3 with reference TRBV7-2 and TRBJ1-2 gives the whole variable domain GAGVSQSPSNKVTEKGKDVELRCDPISGHTALYWYRQSLGQGLEFLIYFQGNSAPDKSGLPSDRFSAERTGGSVSTLTIQRTQQEDSAVYLCASSLDRRAYGYTFGSGTRLTVV.

The CDR3 DNA follows: TGTGCCAGCAGCTTGTGGGGGGAGGCAACAAGGCTCCATGAAGCTTTCTTT. It is translated as CASSLWGEATRLHEAFF. The chain has TRBV5-6 and TRBJ1-1, with D perhaps matching TRBD1 (5 bases). This CDR3 has 17 amino acids. CDR1 is SGHDT, CDR2 YYEEEE, per germline. V dropped 1 base and J dropped 7 bases, with 23 bases sitting between them.

The genes are TRBV5-6 and TRBJ1-2, with D unclear. CDR1 is SGHDT, CDR2 YYEEEE, per germline. The germline V and J ends were trimmed by 0 bases and 6 bases, with 9 bases remaining between them. The CDR3 consists of 13 residues. CDR3 DNA sequence: TGTGCCAGCAGCTTGGCCTCGGGTAATGGCTACACCTTC. Translating gives CASSLASGNGYTF.

This chain joins TRBV3-1 (or the pseudogene TRBV3-2) and TRBJ2-1, with 8 bases aligning to TRBD1. Germline loops: CDR1 LGHDT, CDR2 YNNKEL (reference sequence). The trim removed 3 bases at V and 0 bases at J, leaving 4 bases unmatched. The CDR3 totals 16 residues. CDR3 region: CASSHETGASYNEQFF. For the CDR3, the DNA is TGTGCCAGCAGCCATGAGACAGGGGCCTCCTACAATGAGCAGTTCTTC.

The chain carries TRBV10-3 and TRBJ2-3, with 7 nucleotides matching TRBD2. Per the germline V gene, CDR1 is ENHRY and CDR2 is SYGVKD. CDR3 length: 15 amino acids. J gave up 1 base and V 10 bases, and 11 bases lay outside the gene matches. This CDR3 is CATNAGTTRTDTQYF. CDR3 nucleotides: TGTGCCACCAATGCCGGGACTACCCGCACAGATACGCAGTATTTT.

This chain links TRBV2 with TRBJ2-2; possibly TRBD1 for D (5 bases). CDR3 length: 14 amino acids. CDR1 is SNHLY and CDR2 is FYNNEI in the germline V gene. Deletions cut 5 bases from V and 4 bases from J, with 11 bases between. The CDR3 DNA reads TGTGCCAGCAGTTTCCAGGGTGTCACCGGGGAGCTGTTTTTT. This encodes CASSFQGVTGELFF.

This chain connects TRBV13 to TRBJ2-7, with 8 bases aligning to TRBD1. Looked up from germline, CDR1 is PRHDT and CDR2 is FYEKMQ (reference sequence). Trimming at V came to 5 bases and at J to 5 bases, leaving 5 bases not matched to a gene. The CDR3 sequence is 13 residues long. Written as DNA, the CDR3 is TGTGCCAGCAGCCTGGGACAGGCGGACGAGCAGTACTTC. Its protein is CASSLGQADEQYF.

This clone showed up just once. This chain uses TRBV27 with TRBJ1-4; D gene ambiguous. Per germline, CDR1 MNHEY and CDR2 SMNVEV (reference sequence). Trimming removed 3 bases from V and 9 bases from J, with 8 bases in between. The CDR3 totals 12 residues. The CDR3 loop is CASSLTGKKLFF. The CDR3 DNA follows: TGTGCCAGCAGTTTGACGGGTAAAAAACTGTTTTTT.

V gene TRBV3-1 (or the pseudogene TRBV3-2) combines with J gene TRBJ1-2; the match to TRBD1 covers 8 bases. Germline CDR1 and CDR2: LGHDT and YNNKEL (reference sequence). Trimming removed 3 bases from V and 4 bases from J; junction bases left unmatched: 1. The CDR3 extends over 13 amino acids. The CDR3 coding sequence is TGTGCCAGCAGCCAGGGACAGGTCTATGGCTACACCTTC. This gives the protein CASSQGQVYGYTF.

On this clone: Other DNA sequences in this sample translate to the same CDR3. The rearrangement uses TRBV5-1 and TRBJ2-1; weak D call: TRBD1 (6 bases). CDR1 is SGHRS, CDR2 YFSETQ, per germline. The CDR3 consists of 14 residues. Trimming took 0 bases from V and 5 from J, leaving 9 bases between them. The CDR3 spells CASSLARGDNEQFF. The CDR3 DNA sequence: TGCGCCAGCAGCTTGGCCAGGGGTGACAATGAGCAGTTCTTC.

This chain links TRBV15 with TRBJ2-7; 11 nucleotides line up with TRBD2. Trimming took 3 bases from V and 2 from J; bases not matched to a gene: 6. This CDR3 spans 16 amino acids. Per the germline V gene, CDR1 is LNHNV and CDR2 is YYDKDF (reference sequence). DNA of the CDR3: TGTGCCACCAGCAGCCGATCTAGCGGGAGGCCCTACGAGCAGTACTTC. Translating gives CATSSRSSGRPYEQYF.

This chain links TRBV7-2 with TRBJ2-3, with 9 bases that match TRBD2. Unmatched junction bases numbered 5, after V lost 0 bases and J lost 4 bases. This CDR3 has 16 amino acids. Germline CDR1 is SGHTA and CDR2 is FQGNSA. The CDR3, as DNA: TGTGCCAGCAGCTTAGCCTCGGGACTAGCCCCAGATACGCAGTATTTT. This encodes CASSLASGLAPDTQYF.

This clone has more than one count but fewer than ten. The rearrangement joins TRBV20-1 to TRBJ1-5, with D possibly TRBD1 on 5 matching bases. Germline CDR1 and CDR2: DFQATT and SNEGSKA (reference sequence). CDR3 size: 13 residues. The V end lost 3 bases, the J end lost 4 bases, and 10 bases lay between the germline ends. The CDR3 sequence is CSASNGGNQPQHF. As DNA, the CDR3 is TGCAGTGCTAGTAATGGGGGGAATCAGCCCCAGCATTTT.

V gene TRBV7-2 combines with J gene TRBJ2-2; a possible D gene is TRBD1 (6 bases). This CDR3 has 15 residues. With 4 bases removed from V and 2 bases from J, the gap between germline ends came to 11 bases. Germline V gives CDR1 SGHTA, CDR2 FQGNSA. Here the CDR3 DNA reads TGTGCCAGCAGCTCTCAGGGGTTTAACACCGGGGAGCTGTTTTTT. Encoded protein: CASSSQGFNTGELFF.

V gene TRBV19 combines with J gene TRBJ1-2; no firm D call. Germline V CDR1 and CDR2: LNHDA, SQIVND (reference sequence). Trimming took 2 bases from V and 8 from J, leaving 12 bases between them. This CDR3 spans 13 amino acids. In DNA form, the CDR3 reads TGTGCCAGTAGTATATTGTCAGGTGCCGGCTACACCTTC. Encoded protein: CASSILSGAGYTF.

This chain joins TRBV11-2 and TRBJ2-7; 8 nucleotides align to TRBD1. Per the germline V gene, CDR1 is SGHAT and CDR2 is FQNNGV. The CDR3 contains 14 residues. Trimming took 4 bases from V and 7 from J; bases not matched to a gene: 9. Here the CDR3 reads CASSSLRTGPEQYF. CDR3 in DNA: TGTGCCAGCAGCTCCCTCCGGACAGGGCCTGAGCAGTACTTC.

This rearrangement joins TRBV4-2 to TRBJ1-5, with no clear D. The CDR3 totals 15 residues. Trimming left V 2 bases short and J 6 bases short, with 14 bases between. The germline gives CDR1 LGHNA, CDR2 YNFKEQ. The CDR3 spells CASSQRTGSAQPQHF. Written as DNA, the CDR3 is TGTGCCAGCAGCCAAAGGACGGGGTCTGCTCAGCCCCAGCATTTT.

This clone has a handful of counts. This sequence joins TRBV27 and TRBJ2-1; 16 bases agree with TRBD2. CDR3 length: 17 amino acids. With 5 bases clipped from V and 6 bases from J, the junction kept 7 bases outside the gene matches. Germline values: CDR1 MNHEY, CDR2 SMNVEV (reference sequence). The CDR3 DNA reads TGTGCCAGCAGTCATCCGGGACTAGCGGGAGGGCCCAATGAGCAGTTCTTC. Translated, it gives CASSHPGLAGGPNEQFF.

DNA of the CDR3: TGTGCCACCAGCGAGCCTACAGGCCCCCAAGAGACCCAGTACTTC. It is translated as CATSEPTGPQETQYF. This chain joins TRBV24-1 and TRBJ2-5; the D gene is possibly TRBD1 (5 bases). V was trimmed by 7 bases and J by 1 base, leaving 15 bases between them. The CDR3 has 15 residues. The V gene's germline CDR1 is KGHDR and CDR2 SFDVKD.

This clone was picked up a small number of times. The genes are TRBV28 and TRBJ1-5, with 8 bases matching TRBD1. CDR1 MDHEN and CDR2 SYDVKM come from the germline V gene. CDR3 length: 16 residues. Germline trimming cut 3 bases from V and 7 bases from J; bases unmatched to any gene: 11. CDR3 bases: TGTGCCAGCAGTTTCAGTTCAGGGGGCGCGGGGCAGCCCCAGCATTTT. This codes for CASSFSSGGAGQPQHF.

As DNA, the CDR3 is TGTGCCAGCAGTTTAGAATCAGCGTCCTTCGATGGCTACACCTTC. Translating it yields CASSLESASFDGYTF. The rearrangement links TRBV28 to TRBJ1-2; no reliable D call. CDR3 length: 15 amino acids. CDR1 and CDR2 (germline): MDHEN, SYDVKM. The V end lost 2 bases, the J end lost 6 bases, and 16 bases lay between the germline ends.

J is TRBJ2-3 and V is TRBV29-1, with TRBD2 matching 7 bases. The germline gives CDR1 SQVTM, CDR2 ANQGSEA. The V segment lost 4 bases and the J segment 0 bases; nucleotides outside the gene matches: 7. The CDR3 is 15 amino acids. The CDR3 nucleotides are TGCAGCGTTGTGCCCAGCGGGGTAAGCACAGATACGCAGTATTTT. Translated: CSVVPSGVSTDTQYF.

J is TRBJ1-1 and V is TRBV5-1, with TRBD1 as a possible D gene (6 bases). CDR1 and CDR2 from the germline V gene are SGHRS and YFSETQ. V was clipped by 0 bases and J by 1 base, with 13 bases between them. The CDR3 spans 16 residues. The CDR3 DNA reads as TGCGCCAGCAGCTTGGCCCTGCAGGGGTCGAACACTGAAGCTTTCTTT. Translated: CASSLALQGSNTEAFF.

The chain recombines TRBV3-1 (or the pseudogene TRBV3-2) with TRBJ1-2; D unclear. CDR3 length: 15 residues. The germline V gene has CDR1 LGHDT and CDR2 YNNKEL (reference sequence). V gave up 0 bases and J gave up 4 bases, with 12 bases separating them. CDR3 in amino acids: CASSQDHAAGYGYTF. CDR3 DNA sequence: TGTGCCAGCAGCCAAGATCACGCGGCCGGCTATGGCTACACCTTC.

As DNA, the CDR3 is TGTGCCAGCAGTGGTGGAAAAGCGGGGGGGCCGGGCACAGATACGCAGTATTTT. Amino acids: CASSGGKAGGPGTDTQYF. The V call is TRBV25-1, the J call TRBJ2-3, with TRBD2 identical over 10 bases. The germline V gene has CDR1 MGHDK and CDR2 SYGVNS. J was trimmed by 1 base and V by 4 bases; bases with no gene match: 11. This CDR3 region has 18 residues.